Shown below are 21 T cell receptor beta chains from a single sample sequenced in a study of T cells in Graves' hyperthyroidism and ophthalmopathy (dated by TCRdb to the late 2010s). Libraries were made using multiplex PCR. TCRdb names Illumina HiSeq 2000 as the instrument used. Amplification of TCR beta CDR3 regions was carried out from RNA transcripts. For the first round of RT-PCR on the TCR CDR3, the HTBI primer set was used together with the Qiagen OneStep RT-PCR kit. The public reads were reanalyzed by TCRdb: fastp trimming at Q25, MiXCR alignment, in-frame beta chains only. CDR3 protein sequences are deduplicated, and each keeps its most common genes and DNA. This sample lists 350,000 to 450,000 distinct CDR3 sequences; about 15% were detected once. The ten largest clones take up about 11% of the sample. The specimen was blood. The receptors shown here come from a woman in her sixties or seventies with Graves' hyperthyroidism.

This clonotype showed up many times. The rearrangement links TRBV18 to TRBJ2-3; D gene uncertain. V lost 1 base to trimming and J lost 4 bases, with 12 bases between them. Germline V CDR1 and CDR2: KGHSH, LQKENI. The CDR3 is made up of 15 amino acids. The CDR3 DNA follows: TGTGCCAGCTCACCACGGGCCACGGCCGCAGATACGCAGTATTTT. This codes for CASSPRATAADTQYF. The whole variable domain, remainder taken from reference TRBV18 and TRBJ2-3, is NAGVMQNPRHLVRRRGQEARLRCSPMKGHSHVYWYRQLPEEGLKFMVYLQKENIIDESGMPKERFSAEFPKEGPSILRIQQVVRGDSAAYFCASSPRATAADTQYFGPGTRLTVL.

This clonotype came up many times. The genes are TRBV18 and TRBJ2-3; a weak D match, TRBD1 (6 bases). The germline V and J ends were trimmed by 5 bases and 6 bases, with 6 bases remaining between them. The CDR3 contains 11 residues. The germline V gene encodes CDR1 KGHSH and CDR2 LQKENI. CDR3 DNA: TGTGCCAGCTCAAGGGGGGATACGCAGTATTTT. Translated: CASSRGDTQYF.

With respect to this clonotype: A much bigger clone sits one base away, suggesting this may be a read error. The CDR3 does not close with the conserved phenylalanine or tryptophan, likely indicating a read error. The CDR3 nucleotides read TGTGCCAGCACTTTCAGCTATGGCTACACCATC. Its translation: CASTFSYGYTI. The rearrangement joins TRBV2 to TRBJ1-2; D uncertain. The germline V and J ends were trimmed by 7 bases and 4 bases, with 7 bases remaining between them. The CDR3 length is 11 residues. Germline lookup yields CDR1 SNHLY and CDR2 FYNNEI.

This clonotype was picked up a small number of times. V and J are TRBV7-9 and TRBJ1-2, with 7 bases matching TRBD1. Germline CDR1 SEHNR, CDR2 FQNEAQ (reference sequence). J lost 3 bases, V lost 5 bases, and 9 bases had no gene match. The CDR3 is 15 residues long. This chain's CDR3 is CASSQSTGLYYGYTF. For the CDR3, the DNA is TGTGCCAGCAGCCAATCGACAGGGTTATACTATGGCTACACCTTC. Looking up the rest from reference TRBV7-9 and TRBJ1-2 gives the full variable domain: DTGVSQNPRHKITKRGQNVTFRCDPISEHNRLYWYRQTLGQGPEFLTYFQNEAQLEKSRLLSDRFSAERPKGSFSTLEIQRTEQGDSAMYLCASSQSTGLYYGYTFGSGTRLTVV.

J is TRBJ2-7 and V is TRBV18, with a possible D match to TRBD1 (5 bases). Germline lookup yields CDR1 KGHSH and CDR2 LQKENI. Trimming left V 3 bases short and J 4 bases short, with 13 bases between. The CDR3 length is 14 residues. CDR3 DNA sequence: TGTGCCAGCTCACCCGGCTTCAGGGTGTACGAGCAGTACTTC. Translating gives CASSPGFRVYEQYF.

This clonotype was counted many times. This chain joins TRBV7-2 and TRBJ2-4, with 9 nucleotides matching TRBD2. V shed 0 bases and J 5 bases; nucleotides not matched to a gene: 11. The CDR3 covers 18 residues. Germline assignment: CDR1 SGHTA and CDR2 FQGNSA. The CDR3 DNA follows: TGTGCCAGCAGCTTAGCGCTGGGTAGCGGGAGTTTTGAAAACATTCAGTACTTC. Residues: CASSLALGSGSFENIQYF.

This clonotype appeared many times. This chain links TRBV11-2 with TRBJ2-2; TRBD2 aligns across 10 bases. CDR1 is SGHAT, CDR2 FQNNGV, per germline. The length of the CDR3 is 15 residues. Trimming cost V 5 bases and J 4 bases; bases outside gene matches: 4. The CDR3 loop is CASSILAGITGELFF. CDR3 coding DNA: TGTGCCAGCAGCATACTAGCGGGAATCACCGGGGAGCTGTTTTTT. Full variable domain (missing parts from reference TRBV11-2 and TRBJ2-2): EAGVAQSPRYKIIEKRQSVAFWCNPISGHATLYWYQQILGQGPKLLIQFQNNGVVDDSQLPKDRFSAERLKGVDSTLKIQPAKLEDSAVYLCASSILAGITGELFFGEGSRLTVL.

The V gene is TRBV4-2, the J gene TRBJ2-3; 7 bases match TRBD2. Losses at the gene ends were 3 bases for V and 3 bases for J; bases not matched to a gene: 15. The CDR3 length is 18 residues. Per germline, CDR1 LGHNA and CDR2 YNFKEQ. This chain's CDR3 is CASSHQQVAGVRTDTQYF. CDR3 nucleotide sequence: TGTGCCAGCAGCCATCAACAGGTGGCGGGAGTCCGAACAGATACGCAGTATTTT.

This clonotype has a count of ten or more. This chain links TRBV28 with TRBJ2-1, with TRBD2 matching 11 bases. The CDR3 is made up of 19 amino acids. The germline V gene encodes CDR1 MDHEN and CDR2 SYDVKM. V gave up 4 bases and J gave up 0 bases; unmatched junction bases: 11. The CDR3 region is CASSSGLAALFSSYNEQFF. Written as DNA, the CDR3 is TGTGCCAGCAGTTCGGGACTAGCGGCACTATTTAGCTCCTACAATGAGCAGTTCTTC.

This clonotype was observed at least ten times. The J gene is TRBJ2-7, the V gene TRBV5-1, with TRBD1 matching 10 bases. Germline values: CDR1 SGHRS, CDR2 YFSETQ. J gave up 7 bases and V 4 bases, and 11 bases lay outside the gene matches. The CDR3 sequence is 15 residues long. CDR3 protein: CASSAKDRGREEQYF. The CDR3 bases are TGCGCCAGCAGCGCCAAAGACAGGGGGCGAGAGGAGCAGTACTTC.

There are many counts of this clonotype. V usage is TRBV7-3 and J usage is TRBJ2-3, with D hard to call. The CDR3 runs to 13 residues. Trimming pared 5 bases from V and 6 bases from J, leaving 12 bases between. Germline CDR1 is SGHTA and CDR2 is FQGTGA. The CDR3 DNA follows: TGTGCCAGCAGCCCCAATGGGGTCGATACGCAGTATTTT. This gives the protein CASSPNGVDTQYF.

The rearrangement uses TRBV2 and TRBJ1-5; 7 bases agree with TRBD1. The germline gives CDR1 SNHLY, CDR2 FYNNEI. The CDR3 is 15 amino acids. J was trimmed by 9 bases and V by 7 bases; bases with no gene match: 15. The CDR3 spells CASTRGAGGLRPQHF. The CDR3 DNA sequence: TGTGCCAGCACCCGAGGGGCAGGGGGACTGCGGCCCCAGCATTTT.

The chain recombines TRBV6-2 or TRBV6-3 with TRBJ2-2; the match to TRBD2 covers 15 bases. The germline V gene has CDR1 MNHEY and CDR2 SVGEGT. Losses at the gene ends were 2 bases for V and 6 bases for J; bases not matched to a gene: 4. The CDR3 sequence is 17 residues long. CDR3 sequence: CASSYRTSGRGAGELFF. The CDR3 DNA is TGTGCCAGCAGTTACAGGACTAGCGGGAGGGGGGCCGGGGAGCTGTTTTTT.

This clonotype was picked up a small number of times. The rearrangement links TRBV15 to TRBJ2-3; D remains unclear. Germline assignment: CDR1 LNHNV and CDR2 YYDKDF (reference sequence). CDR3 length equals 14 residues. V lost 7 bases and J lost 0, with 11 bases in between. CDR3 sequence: CATTETSSTDTQYF. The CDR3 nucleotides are TGTGCCACCACGGAGACATCTAGCACAGATACGCAGTATTTT.

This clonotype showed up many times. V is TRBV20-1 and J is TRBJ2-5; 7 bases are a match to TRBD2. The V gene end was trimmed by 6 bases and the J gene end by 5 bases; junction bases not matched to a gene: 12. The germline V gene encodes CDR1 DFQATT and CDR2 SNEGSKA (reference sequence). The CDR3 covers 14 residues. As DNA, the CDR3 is TGCAGTGCCCGTGAAAGGGGAGGGGTGGAGACCCAGTACTTC. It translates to CSARERGGVETQYF.

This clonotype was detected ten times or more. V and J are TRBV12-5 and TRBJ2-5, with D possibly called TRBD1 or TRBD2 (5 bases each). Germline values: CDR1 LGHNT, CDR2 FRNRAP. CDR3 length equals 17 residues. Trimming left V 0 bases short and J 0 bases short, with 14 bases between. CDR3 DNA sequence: TGTGCTAGTGGTTTGGTACTGAGGGGTTCGTACCAAGAGACCCAGTACTTC. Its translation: CASGLVLRGSYQETQYF.

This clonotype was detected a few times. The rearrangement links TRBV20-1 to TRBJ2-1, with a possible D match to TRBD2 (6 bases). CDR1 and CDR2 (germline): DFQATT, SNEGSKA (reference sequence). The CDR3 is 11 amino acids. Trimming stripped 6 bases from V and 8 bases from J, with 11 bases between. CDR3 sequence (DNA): TGCAGTGCCCCGGGGGTGGATGAGCAGTTCTTC. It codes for CSAPGVDEQFF.

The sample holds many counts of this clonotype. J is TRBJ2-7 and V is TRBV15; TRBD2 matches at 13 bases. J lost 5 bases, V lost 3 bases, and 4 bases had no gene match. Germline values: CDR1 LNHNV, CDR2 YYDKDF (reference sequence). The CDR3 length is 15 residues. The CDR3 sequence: CATSRILAGGNEQYF. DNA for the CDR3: TGTGCCACCAGCAGGATACTAGCGGGAGGGAACGAGCAGTACTTC.

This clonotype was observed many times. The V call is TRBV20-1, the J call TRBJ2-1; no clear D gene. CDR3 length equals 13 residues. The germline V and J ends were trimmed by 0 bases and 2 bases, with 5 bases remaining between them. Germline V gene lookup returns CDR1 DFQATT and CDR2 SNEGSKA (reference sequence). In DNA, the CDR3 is TGCAGTGCTAGAGAAGAGGCCTACAATGAGCAGTTCTTC. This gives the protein CSAREEAYNEQFF.

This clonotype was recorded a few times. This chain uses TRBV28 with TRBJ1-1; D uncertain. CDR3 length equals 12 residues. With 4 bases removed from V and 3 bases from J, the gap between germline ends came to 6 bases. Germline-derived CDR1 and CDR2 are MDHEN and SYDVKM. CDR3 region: CASSSGYTEAFF. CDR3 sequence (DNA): TGTGCCAGCAGTTCCGGGTACACTGAAGCTTTCTTT.

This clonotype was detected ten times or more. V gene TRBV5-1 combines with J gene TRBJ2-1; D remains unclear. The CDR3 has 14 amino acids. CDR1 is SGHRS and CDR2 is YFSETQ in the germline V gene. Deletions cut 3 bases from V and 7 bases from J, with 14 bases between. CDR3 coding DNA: TGCGCCAGCAGCTCCCCCACTTGGGGAAATGAGCAGTTCTTC. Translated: CASSSPTWGNEQFF.